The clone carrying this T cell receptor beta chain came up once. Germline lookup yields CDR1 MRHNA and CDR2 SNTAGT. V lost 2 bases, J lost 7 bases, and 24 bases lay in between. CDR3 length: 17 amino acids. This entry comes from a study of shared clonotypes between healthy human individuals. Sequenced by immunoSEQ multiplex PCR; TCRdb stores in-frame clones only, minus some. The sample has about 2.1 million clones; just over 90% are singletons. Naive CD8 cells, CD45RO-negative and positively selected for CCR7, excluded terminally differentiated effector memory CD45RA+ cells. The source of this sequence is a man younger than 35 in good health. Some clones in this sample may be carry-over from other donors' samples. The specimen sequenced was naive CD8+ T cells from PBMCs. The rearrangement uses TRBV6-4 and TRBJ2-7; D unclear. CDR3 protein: CASSDHEVGLPSREQYF. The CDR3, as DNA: TGTGCCAGCAGTGACCACGAAGTGGGCTTACCCTCGAGGGAGCAGTACTTC.